Listed here are 29 T cell receptor beta chains from one sample, sequenced in a study of T cell responses to AZD1222 COVID-19 vaccine. Produced via immunoSEQ multiplex PCR; TCRdb's table is partial and in-frame only. Counted here are 55,000 to 70,000 clones, roughly 89% occurring once; the ten biggest clones make up 6% to 7.5%. The input for sequencing was peripheral blood, taken 28 days after the second AZD1222 dose. The receptors were gathered from an adult who received the AZD1222 COVID-19 vaccine.

The chain is built from TRBV5-1 and TRBJ1-4; 11 bases are a match to TRBD1. The germline gives CDR1 SGHRS, CDR2 YFSETQ. The length of the CDR3 is 16 residues. Trimming at V came to 2 bases and at J to 8 bases, leaving 8 bases not matched to a gene. In nucleotides, the CDR3 is TGCGCCAGCAGCTTAACAGGACAGGGGGCGAACGAAAAACTGTTTTTT. Protein sequence: CASSLTGQGANEKLFF. The full variable domain, its missing parts supplied by reference TRBV5-1 and TRBJ1-4, is KAGVTQTPRYLIKTRGQQVTLSCSPISGHRSVSWYQQTPGQGLQFLFEYFSETQRNKGNFPGRFSGRQFSNSRSEMNVSTLELGDSALYLCASSLTGQGANEKLFFGSGTQLSVL.

This clone was found once. The genes are TRBV9 and TRBJ1-1; D may be TRBD1 (5 bases). Deletions cut 4 bases from V and 3 bases from J, with 7 bases between. Germline assignment: CDR1 SGDLS and CDR2 YYNGEE. This CDR3 has 12 residues. The CDR3 loop is CASSRRDTEAFF. CDR3 DNA sequence: TGTGCCAGCAGCCGCAGGGACACTGAAGCTTTCTTT.

This clone was detected a few times. The V call is TRBV28, the J call TRBJ2-7, with D possibly TRBD1 on 6 matching bases. This CDR3 has 15 residues. V was trimmed by 6 bases and J by 6 bases, leaving 21 bases between them. Germline-derived CDR1 and CDR2 are MDHEN and SYDVKM. The CDR3 coding sequence is TGTGCCAGCAGCGCCTTCAAAAACAGGGAGCGCGAGCAGTACTTC. This gives the protein CASSAFKNREREQYF.

The chain uses TRBV6-1 and TRBJ1-1; no reliable D call. Per the germline V gene, CDR1 is MNHNS and CDR2 is SASEGT. The CDR3 totals 15 residues. Between the trimmed V and J ends, which lost 3 bases and 10 bases, there was a span of 21 bases. The CDR3 DNA reads as TGTGCCAGCAGTGATCTGAGCGATTACCTTCTGGGAGCTTTCTTT. This sequence encodes CASSDLSDYLLGAFF.

The chain carries TRBV7-2 and TRBJ2-5, with 8 bases aligning to TRBD2. The trim removed 3 bases at V and 2 bases at J, leaving 2 bases unmatched. CDR1 and CDR2 (germline): SGHTA, FQGNSA. There are 14 residues in the CDR3. The DNA for the CDR3 is TGTGCCAGCAGCTTGGGCGGGGGGCAAGAGACCCAGTACTTC. Protein sequence: CASSLGGGQETQYF.

The chain has TRBV5-1 and TRBJ1-4, with TRBD1 matching over 7 bases. V trimming: 4 bases; J trimming: 8 bases; junction bases outside the gene matches: 2. Germline CDR1 is SGHRS and CDR2 is YFSETQ. The CDR3 has 12 residues. CDR3 in amino acids: CASSADREKLFF. Written as DNA, the CDR3 is TGCGCCAGCAGCGCGGACAGGGAAAAACTGTTTTTT.

CDR3 in DNA: TGTGCCAGCAGCCCACCCCCGGACAATTCGCCCCAGCATTTT. Its protein product is CASSPPPDNSPQHF. The rearrangement uses TRBV6-5 and TRBJ1-5; possible D gene TRBD1, 5 bases. Germline lookup yields CDR1 MNHEY and CDR2 SVGAGI. The CDR3 has 14 amino acids. The germline V and J ends were trimmed by 6 bases and 9 bases, with 18 bases remaining between them.

This clone is a singleton in its sample. The chain uses TRBV4-1 and TRBJ1-4; no firm D call. Germline CDR1 MGHRA, CDR2 YSYEKL. The CDR3 spans 15 residues. Deletions cut 4 bases from V and 4 bases from J, with 13 bases between. CDR3 bases: TGCGCCAGCAGCCGTGACGGCGGAGTTAATGAAAAACTGTTTTTT. Translated, it gives CASSRDGGVNEKLFF.

This sequence joins TRBV28 and TRBJ2-7; D perhaps matches TRBD1 (6 bases). Germline V gives CDR1 MDHEN, CDR2 SYDVKM. The V gene lost 6 bases and the J gene lost 5 bases, with 14 bases spanning the gap. The CDR3 sequence is 13 residues long. CDR3 sequence reads: CASRNLNRDEQYF. For the CDR3, the DNA is TGTGCCAGCAGAAACCTAAACAGGGACGAGCAGTACTTC.

CDR3 sequence (DNA): TGTGCCAGCAGCCCGCGGACAGGGTTTAGCACAGATACGCAGTATTTT. Translation: CASSPRTGFSTDTQYF. The V call is TRBV5-5, the J call TRBJ2-3; 8 bases are a match to TRBD1. V was pared by 4 bases and J by 0 bases, with 7 bases of the junction left unmatched. Germline assignment: CDR1 SGHKS and CDR2 YYEKEE (reference sequence). The CDR3 extends over 16 amino acids.

This chain links TRBV6-2 or TRBV6-3 with TRBJ1-4, with D unresolved. Between the trimmed V and J ends, which lost 5 bases and 1 base, there was a span of 11 bases. This CDR3 region has 15 residues. Germline V gives CDR1 MNHEY, CDR2 SVGEGT. The CDR3 sequence is CASSQGRLTNEKLFF. Written as DNA, the CDR3 is TGTGCCAGCAGTCAAGGACGGCTAACTAATGAAAAACTGTTTTTT.

This chain connects TRBV7-9 to TRBJ1-2, with D perhaps TRBD1 (5 bases). Trimming removed 3 bases from V and 2 bases from J, with 10 bases in between. This CDR3 region has 14 residues. Germline V lookup: CDR1 SEHNR, CDR2 FQNEAQ (reference sequence). The CDR3 nucleotides read TGTGCCAGCAGCTTGTCCCAGGGCAACTATGGCTACACCTTC. This gives the protein CASSLSQGNYGYTF.

This clone came up a few times. Compared with germline, one end of the junction differs, possibly owing to a read error. The chain joins TRBV11-2 to TRBJ2-1; D perhaps matches TRBD2 (5 bases). The CDR3 runs to 13 residues. CDR1 is SGHAT and CDR2 is FQNNGV in the germline V gene. The CDR3 here is CASSLDRIGAGVF. The CDR3 DNA reads as TGTGCCAGCAGCTTAGATCGCATAGGCGCCGGGGTCTTC.

V and J are TRBV5-5 and TRBJ1-3; D is ambiguous. V lost 4 bases to trimming and J lost 0 bases, with 14 bases between them. CDR3 length: 16 residues. CDR1 is SGHKS and CDR2 is YYEKEE in the germline V gene (reference sequence). The CDR3 reads CASSGSRALSGNTIYF. The CDR3 nucleotides are TGTGCCAGCAGCGGCTCGCGGGCCCTCTCTGGAAACACCATATATTTT. The variable domain in full, completed from reference TRBV5-5 and TRBJ1-3, reads DAGVTQSPTHLIKTRGQQVTLRCSPISGHKSVSWYQQVLGQGPQFIFQYYEKEERGRGNFPDRFSARQFPNYSSELNVNALLLGDSALYLCASSGSRALSGNTIYFGEGSWLTVV.

The chain is built from TRBV6-6 and TRBJ1-4; 7 bases are shared with TRBD1. The germline V gene has CDR1 MNHNY and CDR2 SVGAGI (reference sequence). The CDR3 has 12 amino acids. Trimming removed 8 bases from V and 10 bases from J; junction bases left unmatched: 7. CDR3 protein: CASAIKGAKLFF. In DNA form, the CDR3 reads TGTGCCAGCGCCATAAAGGGGGCAAAACTGTTTTTT.

The chain joins TRBV5-1 to TRBJ2-3; D tentatively fits TRBD1 or TRBD2 (6 bases each). This CDR3 has 15 residues. V was clipped by 4 bases and J by 5 bases, with 17 bases between them. CDR1 and CDR2 (germline): SGHRS, YFSETQ. DNA for the CDR3: TGCGCCAGCAGCCGGGTCGGGGGCGCGGTAGATACGCAGTATTTT. Its protein product is CASSRVGGAVDTQYF.

The genes are TRBV7-8 and TRBJ1-6, with TRBD1 matching over 9 bases. V lost 5 bases, J lost 8 bases, and 7 bases stayed unmatched. CDR1 and CDR2 from the germline V gene are SGHVS and FQNEAQ. The CDR3 is made up of 15 amino acids. CDR3 loop: CASSGTGQGHSPLHF. The DNA of the CDR3 is TGTGCCAGCAGCGGGACGGGACAGGGCCATTCACCCCTCCACTTT.

The genes are TRBV9 and TRBJ1-6; TRBD1 is a possible D gene (5 bases). V lost 4 bases, J lost 7 bases, and 18 bases lay in between. Germline loops: CDR1 SGDLS, CDR2 YYNGEE. The CDR3 runs 16 residues. CDR3 protein: CASSLGGGDLNSPLHF. The CDR3 DNA sequence: TGTGCCAGCAGCTTGGGAGGAGGGGACTTAAATTCACCCCTCCACTTT.

This chain uses TRBV12-3 or TRBV12-4 with TRBJ2-2; unclear D gene. V lost 4 bases and J lost 0, with 0 bases in between. The CDR3 covers 12 residues. The CDR3 reads CASSSNTGELFF. The CDR3, as DNA: TGTGCCAGCAGTTCGAACACCGGGGAGCTGTTTTTT.

This chain joins TRBV9 and TRBJ1-5; possibly TRBD1 for D (6 bases). The CDR3 spans 15 residues. The V end was cut by 4 bases, the J end by 2 bases, with 13 bases between. Germline CDR1 and CDR2: SGDLS and YYNGEE. In DNA form, the CDR3 reads TGTGCCAGCAGCCGAACGGGGGCGGGCAATCAGCCCCAGCATTTT. Protein: CASSRTGAGNQPQHF.

The genes are TRBV28 and TRBJ1-6; 9 bases fit TRBD1. The CDR3 sequence is 16 residues long. Per germline, CDR1 MDHEN and CDR2 SYDVKM. Losses at the gene ends were 3 bases for V and 7 bases for J; bases not matched to a gene: 7. CDR3 protein: CASSLLPGQGNSPLHF. CDR3 nucleotides: TGTGCCAGCAGTTTGCTCCCGGGACAGGGAAATTCACCCCTCCACTTT.

V gene TRBV11-2 combines with J gene TRBJ1-1; D unclear. CDR1 and CDR2 from the germline V gene are SGHAT and FQNNGV. CDR3 length: 13 amino acids. V was cut by 4 bases and J by 0 bases, with 6 bases left in between. CDR3 DNA: TGTGCCAGCAGCTCTCAATTGAACACTGAAGCTTTCTTT. This sequence encodes CASSSQLNTEAFF.

The chain joins TRBV19 to TRBJ1-6; unclear D gene. Trimming left V 0 bases short and J 7 bases short, with 13 bases between. Germline lookup yields CDR1 LNHDA and CDR2 SQIVND (reference sequence). This CDR3 has 16 residues. The CDR3 sequence: CASSIDEGRGNSPLHF. The CDR3 DNA sequence: TGTGCCAGTAGTATAGATGAGGGCCGTGGGAATTCACCCCTCCACTTT.

The V call is TRBV24-1, the J call TRBJ1-1; D remains unclear. The V gene's germline CDR1 is KGHDR and CDR2 SFDVKD. The CDR3 spans 13 residues. Trimming removed 5 bases at V and 1 base at J, with 7 bases between. This CDR3 reads CATSGKANTEAFF. DNA of the CDR3: TGTGCCACCAGTGGGAAGGCGAACACTGAAGCTTTCTTT.

V usage is TRBV29-1 and J usage is TRBJ1-1; 7 bases align to TRBD1. The junction had 5 bases not matched to a gene; V was cut back by 6 bases and J by 7 bases. Germline V gives CDR1 SQVTM, CDR2 ANQGSEA. This CDR3 comprises 11 residues. The CDR3, as DNA: TGCAGCGTCGATGGGACAGTTGAAGCTTTCTTT. Translation: CSVDGTVEAFF.

This clone was seen once. This chain joins TRBV2 and TRBJ2-5; D is uncertain. CDR1 SNHLY and CDR2 FYNNEI come from the germline V gene. The CDR3 has 11 residues. Trimming stripped 3 bases from V and 3 bases from J, with 2 bases between. CDR3 sequence: CASSEEETQYF. DNA for the CDR3: TGTGCCAGCAGTGAGGAAGAGACCCAGTACTTC. The whole variable domain, filled in from reference TRBV2 and TRBJ2-5, reads EPEVTQTPSHQVTQMGQEVILRCVPISNHLYFYWYRQILGQKVEFLVSFYNNEISEKSEIFDDQFSVERPDGSNFTLKIRSTKLEDSAMYFCASSEEETQYFGPGTRLLVL.

The chain joins TRBV5-1 to TRBJ2-2; no reliable D call. Germline lookup yields CDR1 SGHRS and CDR2 YFSETQ. Trimming stripped 6 bases from V and 5 bases from J, with 14 bases between. The CDR3 is made up of 14 amino acids. CDR3 DNA: TGCGCCAGCACTAAAGGACCCCCGACCGGGGAGCTGTTTTTT. It translates to CASTKGPPTGELFF.

This clone was recorded once. This chain uses TRBV2 with TRBJ2-2; 8 nucleotides align to TRBD1. Germline V gene lookup returns CDR1 SNHLY and CDR2 FYNNEI. Germline trimming cut 7 bases from V and 7 bases from J; bases unmatched to any gene: 8. The CDR3 loop spans 14 amino acids. The CDR3 nucleotides are TGTGCCAGCAACCCAGGGGGCGAGGTCGGGGAGCTGTTTTTT. This encodes CASNPGGEVGELFF.

This clone has just one count. The chain employs TRBV2 and TRBJ1-4, with D tentatively TRBD1 (5 bases). Germline values: CDR1 SNHLY, CDR2 FYNNEI. V lost 6 bases, J lost 0 bases, and 8 bases lay in between. The CDR3 has 14 residues. As DNA, the CDR3 is TGTGCCAGCAGGATGACAGCAACTAATGAAAAACTGTTTTTT. It encodes CASRMTATNEKLFF. Together with reference TRBV2 and TRBJ1-4, the CDR3 gives the full variable domain: EPEVTQTPSHQVTQMGQEVILRCVPISNHLYFYWYRQILGQKVEFLVSFYNNEISEKSEIFDDQFSVERPDGSNFTLKIRSTKLEDSAMYFCASRMTATNEKLFFGSGTQLSVL.